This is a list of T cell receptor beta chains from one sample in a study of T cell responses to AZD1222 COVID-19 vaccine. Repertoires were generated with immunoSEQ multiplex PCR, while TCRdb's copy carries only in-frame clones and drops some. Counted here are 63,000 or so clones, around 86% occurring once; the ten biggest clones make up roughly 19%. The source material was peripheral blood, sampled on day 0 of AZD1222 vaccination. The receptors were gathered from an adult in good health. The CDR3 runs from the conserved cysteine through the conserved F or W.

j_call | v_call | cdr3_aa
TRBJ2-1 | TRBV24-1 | CATSDLLWQFF
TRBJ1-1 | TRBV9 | CASSTNTGTEAFF
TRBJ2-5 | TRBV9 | CASSVGQQETQYF
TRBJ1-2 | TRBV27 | CASSFGFNYGYTF
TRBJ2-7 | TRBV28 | CASSRMLSYEQYF
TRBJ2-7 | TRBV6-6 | CASSLGQLSSYEQYF
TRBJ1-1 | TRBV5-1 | CASSLDWGTEAFF
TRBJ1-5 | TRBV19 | CASSGGTGNQPQHF
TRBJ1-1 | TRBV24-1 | CATSAFPGQTFFEAFF
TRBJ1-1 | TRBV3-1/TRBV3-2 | CASSQRQFEGAFF
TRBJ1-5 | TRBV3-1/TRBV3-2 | CASSERSGRHNQPQHF
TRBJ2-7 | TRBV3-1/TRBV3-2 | CASSNDGSYSYEQYF
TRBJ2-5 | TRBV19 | CASTESGTGGRETQYF